The 27 T cell receptor beta chains reported below all come from one sample, sequenced in a study of molecular identifiers for immune sequencing clone quantification. TCRdb ran MiXCR on the PCR reads and lists one entry per CDR3 protein. The sample shows around 65,000 distinct CDR3 sequences, 15% to 20% of them seen only once. Sequenced input: naive CD8+ T cells from blood, with Jurkat cell RNA spiked in. Subset in this sample: FACS-sorted CD8+CD4-CCR7+CD45RA+ naive T cells. The receptors originated from a human donor in good health. Some libraries in this study had Jurkat cell RNA spiked in.

Points on this clonotype: The germline gene is not matched at one end of the junction; a read error may be the cause. The chain uses TRBV29-1 and TRBJ1-1; no clear D gene. Per the germline V gene, CDR1 is SQVTM and CDR2 is ANQGSEA. The CDR3 runs to 13 residues. The CDR3 region is CTYIGYSSTEASF. CDR3 DNA sequence: TGCACCTACATCGGGTACTCCTCGACTGAAGCTTCCTTT. Full variable domain (remainder filled in from reference TRBV29-1 and TRBJ1-1): SAVISQKPSRDICQRGTSLTIQCQVDSQVTMMFWYRQQPGQSLTLIATANQGSEATYESGFVIDKFPISRPNLTFSTLTVSNMSPEDSSIYLCTYIGYSSTEASFGQGTRLTVV.

A remark on this clonotype: One base away lies a much larger clone, so this may be a sequencing read error. The chain is built from TRBV27 and TRBJ2-7; D perhaps matches TRBD2 (5 bases). Germline V gives CDR1 MNHEY, CDR2 SMNVEV (reference sequence). V was cut by 8 bases and J by 0 bases, with 14 bases left in between. This CDR3 region has 14 residues. CDR3 nucleotide sequence: TGTGCCAGCCACGTGGCCGGGGACTCCTACGAGCAGTACTTC. Residues: CASHVAGDSYEQYF.

The rearrangement joins TRBV27 to TRBJ2-7; 7 nucleotides align to TRBD2. The CDR3 covers 17 residues. Germline CDR1 is MNHEY and CDR2 is SMNVEV (reference sequence). V shed 5 bases and J 2 bases; nucleotides not matched to a gene: 15. CDR3 DNA: TGTGCCAGCAGTCCCCCCCCCATTAGTGGGAGGGCCTACGAGCAGTACTTC. Its protein product is CASSPPPISGRAYEQYF.

CDR3 protein: CASSLWLAALDEQFF. Here the CDR3 DNA reads TGCGCCAGCAGCTTGTGGCTAGCGGCTCTGGATGAGCAGTTCTTC. V gene TRBV5-1 combines with J gene TRBJ2-1; 7 nucleotides match TRBD2. The germline gives CDR1 SGHRS, CDR2 YFSETQ. V lost 1 base and J lost 8; bases outside the gene matches: 9. The CDR3 runs to 15 residues. Full variable domain (missing parts from reference TRBV5-1 and TRBJ2-1): KAGVTQTPRYLIKTRGQQVTLSCSPISGHRSVSWYQQTPGQGLQFLFEYFSETQRNKGNFPGRFSGRQFSNSRSEMNVSTLELGDSALYLCASSLWLAALDEQFFGPGTRLTVL.

This clonotype occurred a few times. With a much larger clone just one base away, this may be a read error. The genes are TRBV7-9 and TRBJ2-2, with a possible D match to TRBD1 (5 bases). Per the germline V gene, CDR1 is SEHNR and CDR2 is FQNEAQ (reference sequence). The CDR3 has 19 residues. Trimming pared 4 bases from V and 3 bases from J, leaving 24 bases between. The CDR3: CASSSGFFDRLRYTGELFF. As DNA, the CDR3 is TGTGCCAGCAGCTCAGGGTTCTTTGACAGACTTCGGTACACCGGGGAGCTGTTTTTT.

In its sample, this clonotype was seen a few times. A much larger clone differs from this one at a single base, so this may be a read error. The V and J genes are TRBV3-1 and TRBJ2-5, with 8 bases that match TRBD1. Germline V gene lookup returns CDR1 LGHDT and CDR2 YNNKEL (reference sequence). CDR3 length: 13 residues. The CDR3 reads CAGSQGAGETQYF. In DNA form, the CDR3 reads TGTGCCGGCAGCCAGGGGGCCGGGGAGACCCAGTACTTC.

This clonotype was observed a few times. The chain couples TRBV24-1 to TRBJ2-3; possibly TRBD2 for D (6 bases). The germline V gene has CDR1 KGHDR and CDR2 SFDVKD. The CDR3 is made up of 17 amino acids. V gave up 4 bases and J gave up 2 bases, with 18 bases separating them. The CDR3 sequence is CATSDHTLGGFTDTQYF. The DNA for the CDR3 is TGTGCCACCAGTGACCACACCTTGGGGGGATTCACAGATACGCAGTATTTT.

This chain connects TRBV28 to TRBJ1-1; tentative D call: TRBD1 (5 bases). Trimming pared 4 bases from V and 2 bases from J, leaving 11 bases between. The CDR3 has 14 amino acids. Germline CDR1 MDHEN, CDR2 SYDVKM. As DNA, the CDR3 is TGTGCCAGCAGTTCGGACACGACTAACACTGAAGCTTTCTTT. It yields the protein CASSSDTTNTEAFF.

There are a few counts of this clonotype. The conserved phenylalanine or tryptophan normally closing the CDR3 is absent here, so this likely arose from a read error. The J gene is TRBJ2-1, the V gene TRBV20-1; TRBD1 might be the D (6 bases). Germline CDR1 and CDR2: DFQATT and SNEGSKA (reference sequence). The CDR3 covers 16 residues. Trimming removed 4 bases from V and 6 bases from J, with 22 bases in between. This CDR3 reads CSANTLRGSLGNEQFI. CDR3 DNA sequence: TGCAGTGCTAATACACTCAGGGGATCTTTAGGCAATGAGCAGTTCATC.

V and J are TRBV6-5 and TRBJ2-1; a weak D match, TRBD1 (6 bases). This CDR3 is 15 amino acids long. Per the germline V gene, CDR1 is MNHEY and CDR2 is SVGAGI. With 5 bases removed from V and 6 bases from J, the gap between germline ends came to 17 bases. Written as DNA, the CDR3 is TGTGCCAGCAGTCTCAGGGACACCGTGCCCAATGAGCAGTTCTTC. Encoded protein: CASSLRDTVPNEQFF.

Note on this clonotype: A much larger clone lies a single base off, so this may be a read error. The rearrangement links TRBV5-5 to TRBJ2-1; 7 bases are shared with TRBD1. Germline V CDR1 and CDR2: SGHKS, YYEKEE (reference sequence). This CDR3 contains 17 residues. The CDR3 DNA is TGTGCCAGCAGCTCACCGGCCGGACAGGCCAACTACAGTGAGCAGTTCTTC. Its protein product is CASSSPAGQANYSEQFF.

The chain has TRBV15 and TRBJ1-6; D unclear. The CDR3 loop spans 14 amino acids. Germline loops: CDR1 LNHNV, CDR2 YYDKDF (reference sequence). Trimming left V 4 bases short and J 9 bases short, with 13 bases between. CDR3: CATSMTSDGSPLHF. The CDR3, as DNA: TGTGCCACCAGCATGACATCGGATGGTTCACCCCTCCACTTT.

This clonotype came up many times. The V gene is TRBV19, the J gene TRBJ2-1, with D possibly TRBD2 on 6 matching bases. This CDR3 region has 13 residues. Germline assignment: CDR1 LNHDA and CDR2 SQIVND (reference sequence). Trimming cost V 8 bases and J 9 bases, with 17 bases left between them. CDR3 amino acids: CASLVGAGGEQFF. The CDR3 DNA follows: TGTGCCAGTCTGGTGGGAGCGGGCGGTGAGCAGTTCTTC. Using reference TRBV19 and TRBJ2-1 for the parts outside the CDR3, the full variable domain is DGGITQSPKYLFRKEGQNVTLSCEQNLNHDAMYWYRQDPGQGLRLIYYSQIVNDFQKGDIAEGYSVSREKKESFPLTVTSAQKNPTAFYLCASLVGAGGEQFFGPGTRLTVL.

The rearrangement links TRBV7-6 to TRBJ2-1, with a possible D match to TRBD2 (5 bases). The CDR3 runs 17 residues. V dropped 0 bases and J dropped 2 bases, with 14 bases sitting between them. Germline CDR1 reads SGHVS; CDR2 reads FNYEAQ. CDR3 sequence reads: CASSLATGGAPYNEQFF. CDR3 DNA: TGTGCCAGCAGCTTAGCGACCGGAGGCGCCCCCTACAATGAGCAGTTCTTC.

Comments on this clonotype: Since a much larger clone is just one base distant, this may be a read error. This chain joins TRBV12-5 and TRBJ1-1, with D possibly matching TRBD1 (5 bases). Germline-derived CDR1 and CDR2 are LGHNT and FRNRAP. V dropped 1 base and J dropped 6 bases, with 12 bases sitting between them. The CDR3 consists of 14 residues. CDR3 sequence reads: CASGLGDSNAEAFF. CDR3 coding DNA: TGTGCTAGTGGTTTGGGGGACTCCAACGCTGAAGCTTTCTTT.

Ten or more counts support this clonotype. The chain carries TRBV7-9 and TRBJ2-2; D may match TRBD1 or TRBD2 (5 bases each). Per the germline V gene, CDR1 is SEHNR and CDR2 is FQNEAQ (reference sequence). Trimming shortened V by 5 bases and J by 0 bases, and 13 bases separated the two germline ends. The CDR3 has 16 amino acids. CDR3 loop: CASSKPGPANTGELFF. The CDR3 nucleotides read TGTGCCAGCAGCAAACCGGGACCAGCGAACACCGGGGAGCTGTTTTTT.

This clonotype was seen many times. This chain links TRBV9 with TRBJ2-3; 12 positions agree with TRBD2. Germline V gives CDR1 SGDLS, CDR2 YYNGEE. The V segment lost 0 bases and the J segment 6 bases; nucleotides outside the gene matches: 5. This CDR3 has 16 residues. CDR3 protein: CASSVGLAGGTDTQYF. CDR3 DNA sequence: TGTGCCAGCAGCGTAGGGCTAGCGGGAGGGACTGATACGCAGTATTTT.

This clonotype was picked up many times. The J gene is TRBJ2-7, the V gene TRBV28; TRBD2 aligns across 8 bases. The CDR3 totals 15 residues. V lost 3 bases, J lost 7 bases, and 11 bases stayed unmatched. Germline V lookup: CDR1 MDHEN, CDR2 SYDVKM. In nucleotides, the CDR3 is TGTGCCAGCAGTTTGAGGACAGCGGGAGTCTTTGAGCAGTACTTC. Protein: CASSLRTAGVFEQYF.

About this clonotype: A much larger clone differs from this one at a single base, so this may be a read error. The chain links TRBV7-3 to TRBJ2-5; no reliable D call. The CDR3 contains 13 residues. CDR1 and CDR2 from the germline V gene are SGHTA and FQGTGA. CDR3 loop: CASSLFPQETQHF. The CDR3 nucleotides are TGTGCCAGCAGCTTGTTCCCCCAAGAGACCCAGCACTTC.

J is TRBJ1-5 and V is TRBV12-3 or TRBV12-4; D possibly corresponds to TRBD1 (5 bases). CDR3 length equals 15 residues. The ends were cut back, 7 bases at V and 4 bases at J, with 17 bases in the middle. The CDR3 spells CASNFDSGPNQPQHF. In nucleotides, the CDR3 is TGTGCCAGCAACTTTGACAGCGGACCTAATCAGCCCCAGCATTTT.

In this sample, this clonotype turned up once. A read error may be the cause here, since a much bigger clone is one base away. J is TRBJ2-5 and V is TRBV5-3, with D unclear. TRBV5-3 is noted as an ORF with a role that remains uncertain. The CDR3 runs to 14 residues. Trimming shortened V by 10 bases and J by 5 bases, and 21 bases separated the two germline ends. The CDR3 region is CAGSPEPIWETQYF. The CDR3 DNA is TGTGCCGGCAGCCCAGAGCCCATTTGGGAGACCCAGTACTTC.

This clonotype was counted at least ten times. The chain joins TRBV6-2 or TRBV6-3 to TRBJ2-7; weak D call: TRBD2 (6 bases). The CDR3 consists of 13 residues. The V and J ends lost 5 bases and 2 bases respectively, with 10 bases between them. Germline V gene sequence: CDR1 MNHEY, CDR2 SVGEGT. The CDR3 loop is CASSARGPYEQYF. For the CDR3, the DNA is TGTGCCAGCAGTGCGCGGGGTCCCTACGAGCAGTACTTC.

The chain has TRBV19 and TRBJ2-7; TRBD2 matches 7 bases. V shed 1 base, J shed 2 bases, and the junction held 5 bases outside the gene matches. This CDR3 contains 15 residues. The germline CDR1 and CDR2 sequences are LNHDA and SQIVND (reference sequence). CDR3 nucleotides: TGTGCCAGTAGTATAGCGGGAGGACCTACCTACGAGCAGTACTTC. It codes for CASSIAGGPTYEQYF.

Details on this clonotype: The junction departs from germline at one end; a sequencing error may be responsible. The rearrangement uses TRBV27 and TRBJ2-7, with D perhaps matching TRBD1 or TRBD2 (5 bases each). This CDR3 spans 14 amino acids. The germline gives CDR1 MNHEY, CDR2 SMNVEV (reference sequence). CDR3 coding DNA: TGTGCTAGCAGCCACGGGACCCTATCCTACGAGCAGTACTTC. Protein product: CASSHGTLSYEQYF.

A remark on this clonotype: Possible read error: a much larger clone is one base away. The chain has TRBV20-1 and TRBJ2-7; no reliable D call. V lost 3 bases and J lost 2, with 11 bases in between. The CDR3 covers 13 residues. Germline V lookup: CDR1 DFQATT, CDR2 SNEGSKA (reference sequence). CDR3 nucleotide sequence: TGCAGTGCTAGGTACCCGAGCCCCTACGAGCAGTACTTC. Its protein product is CSARYPSPYEQYF.

At least ten counts were recorded for this clonotype. The chain recombines TRBV20-1 with TRBJ2-7; D gene uncertain. V lost 1 base and J 3 bases, leaving 13 bases between the germline ends. Germline loops: CDR1 DFQATT, CDR2 SNEGSKA (reference sequence). CDR3 size: 14 residues. The CDR3 region has the DNA TGCAGTGCTAGAGTGGTCAGCCGGATCTACGAGCAGTACTTC. It is translated as CSARVVSRIYEQYF.

This chain connects TRBV7-4 to TRBJ2-4, with a weak D call TRBD1 (6 bases). The CDR3 spans 20 residues. The ends were cut back, 1 base at V and 0 bases at J, with 22 bases in the middle. Germline lookup yields CDR1 SGHVT and CDR2 SQSDAQ. The chain's CDR3 is CASSLVGDTKKRVAKNIQYF. The CDR3 region has the DNA TGTGCCAGCAGCTTAGTAGGGGACACAAAAAAACGAGTAGCCAAAAACATTCAGTACTTC.